This TCR beta chain is drawn from a study of T-cell reconstitution after alpha-beta-depleted transplantation in children. CDR1 LNHNV and CDR2 YYDKDF come from the germline V gene (reference sequence). The CDR3 has 16 amino acids. V lost 2 bases and J lost 2; bases outside the gene matches: 5. For TCRbeta, the library was prepared with unique molecular identifiers. A single record per CDR3 protein comes from TCRdb applying MiXCR to the PCR reads. The top ten hold less than 4% of the sample, which has about 540,000 distinct CDR3 sequences, around 20% seen once. This receptor was identified in a human donor who donated a stem cell graft to a child with acute lymphoblastic leukemia. Sample: PBMCs from the stem cell graft donor, taken from the stem cell graft. The gene calls are TRBV15 and TRBJ1-3; 8 bases fit TRBD1. CDR3 region: CATSRPRQGTGNTIYF. The DNA for the CDR3 is TGTGCCACCAGCAGACCGAGACAGGGGACTGGAAACACCATATATTTT.